This T cell receptor beta chain was captured in a study of cytomegalovirus exposure and HLA in healthy donors. The study ran its PCR with 60 Vbeta and 13 Jbeta primers. Here immunoSEQ multiplex PCR was the method, and the copy in TCRdb shows in-frame clones only, minus some. The sample lists about 150,000 clones; about 70% were seen once. CDR1 SGHRS and CDR2 YFSETQ come from the germline V gene. V was trimmed by 4 bases and J by 0 bases, leaving 4 bases between them. This CDR3 is built from 12 residues. This clone has just a few counts. The source of this sequence is a woman aged 60-70 years in good health and CMV-seropositive. What was sequenced was PBMCs. The V and J genes are TRBV5-1 and TRBJ1-2; D is unresolved. CDR3 region: CASSRANYGYTF. CDR3 DNA sequence: TGCGCCAGCAGCCGAGCTAACTATGGCTACACCTTC.